This TCR beta chain comes out of a study of CD8+ T cells in alopecia areata. Treatment here: oral pan-JAK inhibitor, 5-10 mg twice daily. As the sequencing template, cDNA was produced by extracting RNA and reverse transcribing it. Sequencing used immunoSEQ multiplex PCR; TCRdb keeps in-frame clones, though not all of them. The table includes fewer than 250,000 clones, roughly two fifths detected once. Trimming stripped 1 base from V and 2 bases from J, with 8 bases between. Germline CDR1 reads KGHSH; CDR2 reads LQKENI. The CDR3 has 14 residues. The chain recombines TRBV18 with TRBJ1-1; D remains ambiguous. Sequenced here: CD4+ T cells sorted from blood, sampled around week 30, from a patient treated with tofacitinib. The receptor's source is a human donor with alopecia areata. CDR3 residues: CASSPRSENTEAFF. CDR3 in DNA: TGTGCCAGCTCACCACGGTCCGAAAACACTGAAGCTTTCTTT. Based on the CDR3 plus reference TRBV18 and TRBJ1-1, the full variable domain is NAGVMQNPRHLVRRRGQEARLRCSPMKGHSHVYWYRQLPEEGLKFMVYLQKENIIDESGMPKERFSAEFPKEGPSILRIQQVVRGDSAAYFCASSPRSENTEAFFGQGTRLTVV.